This T cell receptor beta chain is drawn from a study of identical twins. Notes on the study in general: An excess of low generation probability was shown by twin-shared out-of-frame alpha sequences. The models systematically underestimated how much out-of-frame TCR alpha was shared in monozygotic twins.

Concerning this clonotype: What it recognizes is unknown.

Germline assignment: CDR1 SGHRS and CDR2 YFSETQ. The V end was cut by 5 bases, the J end by 0 bases, with 9 bases between. CDR3 length: 14 amino acids. MiXCR was run by TCRdb on the 5' RACE reads, yielding one entry per CDR3 protein. The sample lists under 800,000 distinct CDR3 sequences, 21% occurring once. These data were likewise used in another study, on T cells expressing NK-cell markers. From that second work: Just one sequenced donor of eight was HCMV-seronegative, while seven were seropositive.

The sequenced sample was PBMCs. The TCR originated in a woman aged 18-35 years in good health. The chain carries TRBV5-1 and TRBJ1-3; D is unclear. The CDR3 reads CASSSEVSGNTIYF. The DNA of the CDR3 is TGCGCCAGCAGTTCGGAGGTCTCTGGAAACACCATATATTTT.